The 14 T cell receptor beta chains below were found in one sample sequenced in a study of blood T cell repertoires in COVID-19. Here immunoSEQ multiplex PCR was the method, and the copy in TCRdb shows in-frame clones only, minus some. The table lists approximately 170,000 clones, around nine tenths of them singletons. Sample: peripheral blood. Every receptor here comes from a man aged 18 to 30 with active or convalescent COVID-19.

The rearrangement links TRBV28 to TRBJ2-1; 10 bases map to TRBD2. There are 15 residues in the CDR3. Germline V gene data show CDR1 as MDHEN and CDR2 as SYDVKM. V shed 5 bases and J 4 bases; nucleotides not matched to a gene: 5. CDR3 region: CASSPRTSGYNEQFF. The CDR3 nucleotides are TGTGCCAGCAGTCCCCGGACTAGCGGATACAATGAGCAGTTCTTC.

This clone was seen a single time. This chain links TRBV6-5 with TRBJ2-3, with TRBD1 as a possible D gene (6 bases). Germline V lookup: CDR1 MNHEY, CDR2 SVGAGI. V lost 7 bases, J lost 2 bases, and 16 bases lay in between. This CDR3 contains 15 residues. CDR3 bases: TGTGCCAGCAAAGGATTGGGGGCGAACACAGATACGCAGTATTTT. This translates into CASKGLGANTDTQYF.

V gene TRBV12-3 or TRBV12-4 combines with J gene TRBJ1-1, with D possibly TRBD1 on 5 matching bases. This CDR3 contains 11 residues. V dropped 8 bases and J dropped 5 bases, with 9 bases sitting between them. CDR3 in DNA: TGTGCCAGCGGGCAGGGAACTGAAGCTTTCTTT. It encodes CASGQGTEAFF.

The count of this clone is one. The rearrangement links TRBV21-1 to TRBJ2-5; the table calls TRBD1, which could not be checked here. TRBV21-1 is a documented pseudogene. The CDR3 is made up of 14 amino acids. CDR3 bases: TGTGCCAGCAGGGTCCGAGGACAGCAAGAGACCCAGTACTTC. This encodes CASRVRGQQETQYF.

This clone was found a few times. This chain connects TRBV4-2 to TRBJ2-7, with D possibly being TRBD1 (6 bases). The CDR3 is 13 amino acids. Trimming cost V 6 bases and J 5 bases, with 14 bases left between them. Per the germline V gene, CDR1 is LGHNA and CDR2 is YNFKEQ. CDR3 DNA sequence: TGTGCCAGCAGGAGGGTGGGGGCCGACGAGCAGTACTTC. Amino acids: CASRRVGADEQYF.

The V gene is TRBV7-9, the J gene TRBJ1-4; weak D call: TRBD1 (6 bases). V dropped 4 bases and J dropped 6 bases, with 15 bases sitting between them. This CDR3 has 15 amino acids. The germline CDR1 and CDR2 sequences are SEHNR and FQNEAQ (reference sequence). The CDR3 loop is CASSSGGGHYEKLFF. In nucleotides, the CDR3 is TGTGCCAGCAGCTCGGGTGGGGGACACTATGAAAAACTGTTTTTT.

V usage is TRBV4-2 and J usage is TRBJ1-1; TRBD1 aligns across 9 bases. V lost 6 bases, J lost 7 bases, and 15 bases stayed unmatched. Per germline, CDR1 LGHNA and CDR2 YNFKEQ. The CDR3 is 16 amino acids. The CDR3, as DNA: TGTGCCAGCAGGCGGGATACCGGGACAGGGACCTATGAAGCTTTCTTT. Protein sequence: CASRRDTGTGTYEAFF.

V and J are TRBV6-6 and TRBJ1-1, with 10 bases fitting TRBD1. CDR1 and CDR2 (germline): MNHNY, SVGAGI (reference sequence). This CDR3 spans 12 amino acids. V shed 5 bases, J shed 8 bases, and the junction held 2 bases outside the gene matches. The CDR3: CASSPTGGEAFF. The CDR3 coding sequence is TGTGCCAGCAGTCCGACAGGGGGCGAAGCTTTCTTT.

V is TRBV5-1 and J is TRBJ2-2; D is ambiguous. CDR3 length: 14 residues. The V end was cut by 2 bases, the J end by 1 base, with 6 bases between. CDR1 and CDR2 (germline): SGHRS, YFSETQ. The CDR3 DNA sequence: TGCGCCAGCAGCTTAGACATGAACACCGGGGAGCTGTTTTTT. It codes for CASSLDMNTGELFF.

The rearrangement uses TRBV6-5 and TRBJ2-7, with 8 bases lining up with TRBD1. The ends lost 7 bases at V and 1 base at J; junction bases unmatched: 6. Germline CDR1 and CDR2: MNHEY and SVGAGI. The CDR3 is made up of 14 amino acids. In DNA, the CDR3 is TGTGCCAGCATCTCGGGACAGGCATCCTACGAGCAGTACTTC. It yields the protein CASISGQASYEQYF.

The chain recombines TRBV7-8 with TRBJ1-3; D ambiguous. In germline, CDR1 is SGHVS, CDR2 FQNEAQ. Trimming took 1 base from V and 1 from J, leaving 8 bases between them. The CDR3 is 15 residues long. CDR3 amino acids: CASSLVFRSGNTIYF. The CDR3, as DNA: TGTGCCAGCAGCTTAGTCTTCAGATCTGGAAACACCATATATTTT.

The gene calls are TRBV3-1 (or the pseudogene TRBV3-2) and TRBJ1-2, with 9 bases aligning to TRBD1. Germline-derived CDR1 and CDR2 are LGHDT and YNNKEL (reference sequence). V lost 7 bases, J lost 4 bases, and 13 bases stayed unmatched. The CDR3 has 16 amino acids. In DNA form, the CDR3 reads TGTGCCAGCACCAACGTTGGGACAGGGATTGCCTATGGCTACACCTTC. Translated: CASTNVGTGIAYGYTF.

The gene calls are TRBV3-1 (or the pseudogene TRBV3-2) and TRBJ1-5; D is unclear. Trimming took 1 base from V and 7 from J, leaving 5 bases between them. Per the germline V gene, CDR1 is LGHDT and CDR2 is YNNKEL (reference sequence). The CDR3 runs to 12 residues. CDR3 in amino acids: CASSQGAQPQHF. The CDR3 nucleotides are TGTGCCAGCAGCCAAGGGGCCCAGCCCCAGCATTTT.

This sequence joins TRBV4-3 and TRBJ2-7, with 8 bases aligning to TRBD2. The CDR3 spans 14 residues. CDR1 LGHNA and CDR2 YSLEER come from the germline V gene. V shed 4 bases and J 3 bases; nucleotides not matched to a gene: 5. CDR3 coding DNA: TGCGCCAGCAGCCCTACTAGCGGCAACTACGAGCAGTACTTC. Protein product: CASSPTSGNYEQYF.